Following are 12 T cell receptor beta chains from one sample sequenced in a study of blood T cell repertoires in COVID-19. The protocol was immunoSEQ multiplex PCR, while the TCRdb copy is restricted to in-frame clones and leaves out a portion. The data hold more than 55,000 clones, with around three quarters observed a single time. The material sequenced was peripheral blood. All receptors derive from a man in his sixties with acute or convalescent COVID-19.

The genes are TRBV7-2 and TRBJ2-2, with 9 bases identical to TRBD2. Germline CDR1 and CDR2: SGHTA and FQGNSA. The V segment lost 8 bases and the J segment 4 bases; nucleotides outside the gene matches: 8. The CDR3 totals 15 residues. CDR3 coding DNA: TGTGCCAGCGGGGAGCGGCGGGGGGGCACCGGGGAGCTGTTTTTT. It codes for CASGERRGGTGELFF. Complete variable domain (other parts from reference TRBV7-2 and TRBJ2-2): GAGVSQSPSNKVTEKGKDVELRCDPISGHTALYWYRQSLGQGLEFLIYFQGNSAPDKSGLPSDRFSAERTGGSVSTLTIQRTQQEDSAVYLCASGERRGGTGELFFGEGSRLTVL.

This chain uses TRBV19 with TRBJ1-5; D is possibly TRBD1 (5 bases). The V gene's germline CDR1 is LNHDA and CDR2 SQIVND (reference sequence). The ends were cut back, 7 bases at V and 3 bases at J, with 22 bases in the middle. The CDR3 has 17 residues. The CDR3 DNA follows: TGTGCCAGTACCCCCCGGGGAGGGTGGACACCCAATCAGCCCCAGCATTTT. Translating gives CASTPRGGWTPNQPQHF.

This clone was picked up a small number of times. The chain carries TRBV7-2 and TRBJ2-1, with D possibly being TRBD1 (5 bases). CDR3 length: 14 amino acids. V was pared by 1 base and J by 7 bases, with 11 bases between. Germline CDR1 reads SGHTA; CDR2 reads FQGNSA. The CDR3 coding sequence is TGTGCCAGCAGCTTAGAACGTCAGGGAAATGAGCAGTTCTTC. This sequence encodes CASSLERQGNEQFF.

The V gene is TRBV27, the J gene TRBJ1-1, with unresolved D. Trimming cost V 0 bases and J 1 base, with 6 bases left between them. The CDR3 is 14 amino acids. The germline V gene has CDR1 MNHEY and CDR2 SMNVEV (reference sequence). CDR3 region: CASSLSTPNTEAFF. The CDR3 bases are TGTGCCAGCAGTTTATCGACACCGAACACTGAAGCTTTCTTT.

The genes are TRBV2 and TRBJ1-6, with 10 bases that match TRBD1. The CDR3 length is 13 residues. V lost 8 bases, J lost 6 bases, and 1 base stayed unmatched. CDR1 and CDR2 (germline): SNHLY, FYNNEI. The CDR3 sequence: CASWTGGNSPLHF. CDR3 DNA sequence: TGTGCCAGCTGGACAGGGGGTAATTCACCCCTCCACTTT.

This chain uses TRBV24-1 with TRBJ2-5; 8 nucleotides match TRBD1. V dropped 5 bases and J dropped 4; count of bases not matched to a gene: 8. This CDR3 region has 15 residues. CDR1 is KGHDR, CDR2 SFDVKD, per germline. The CDR3 DNA follows: TGTGCCACCAGTGTCCGGACAGGGACGGGAGAGACCCAGTACTTC. It encodes CATSVRTGTGETQYF.

The chain recombines TRBV6-1 with TRBJ2-2; D might be TRBD1 (6 bases). Looked up from germline, CDR1 is MNHNS and CDR2 is SASEGT. This CDR3 contains 14 residues. V was clipped by 3 bases and J by 6 bases, with 11 bases between them. The CDR3 spells CASSDNRVAGELFF. The CDR3 DNA sequence: TGTGCCAGCAGTGACAACAGGGTCGCCGGGGAGCTGTTTTTT.

This clone was seen just once. J is TRBJ1-3 and V is TRBV24-1, with D unresolved. There are 14 residues in the CDR3. Germline values: CDR1 KGHDR, CDR2 SFDVKD. Trimming took off 2 bases at V and 4 bases at J, with 8 bases between the two ends. The CDR3 nucleotides are TGTGCCACCAGTGATTCTCTAACGGGAAACACCATATATTTT. Its translation: CATSDSLTGNTIYF.

The chain couples TRBV2 to TRBJ1-2; 8 bases map to TRBD1. The CDR3 totals 13 residues. Germline lookup yields CDR1 SNHLY and CDR2 FYNNEI. J was trimmed by 3 bases and V by 9 bases; bases with no gene match: 6. This CDR3 is CASRRGQDYGYTF. CDR3 sequence (DNA): TGTGCCAGTCGTAGGGGACAGGACTATGGCTACACCTTC. The variable domain in full, with the rest retrieved from reference TRBV2 and TRBJ1-2, is EPEVTQTPSHQVTQMGQEVILRCVPISNHLYFYWYRQILGQKVEFLVSFYNNEISEKSEIFDDQFSVERPDGSNFTLKIRSTKLEDSAMYFCASRRGQDYGYTFGSGTRLTVV.

This clone ranks as medium-sized (0.01 to 0.1%). J is TRBJ1-1 and V is TRBV27, with TRBD1 matching over 8 bases. Per the germline V gene, CDR1 is MNHEY and CDR2 is SMNVEV (reference sequence). With 3 bases clipped from V and 10 bases from J, the junction kept 13 bases outside the gene matches. The CDR3 contains 15 residues. The CDR3 nucleotides read TGTGCCAGCAGTTTGTACCGCACAGGGGGTACGGTAGCTTTCTTT. Translation: CASSLYRTGGTVAFF.

This rearrangement joins TRBV12-5 to TRBJ2-2, with a possible D match to TRBD1 (5 bases). This CDR3 comprises 16 residues. The germline V gene has CDR1 LGHNT and CDR2 FRNRAP. The germline V and J ends were trimmed by 1 base and 2 bases, with 11 bases remaining between them. In nucleotides, the CDR3 is TGTGCTAGTGGTTTGGCCCCGACAGCTAACACCGGGGAGCTGTTTTTT. As protein: CASGLAPTANTGELFF. Complete variable domain (other parts from reference TRBV12-5 and TRBJ2-2): DARVTQTPRHKVTEMGQEVTMRCQPILGHNTVFWYRQTMMQGLELLAYFRNRAPLDDSGMPKDRFSAEMPDATLATLKIQPSEPRDSAVYFCASGLAPTANTGELFFGEGSRLTVL.

In its sample, this clone was seen a few times. The V call is TRBV7-2, the J call TRBJ2-7, with D possibly matching TRBD1 (6 bases). CDR1 is SGHTA and CDR2 is FQGNSA in the germline V gene. This CDR3 comprises 14 residues. V gave up 5 bases and J gave up 0 bases, with 11 bases separating them. The CDR3 spells CASSLGGHSYEQYF. The CDR3 nucleotides read TGTGCCAGCAGCCTAGGGGGACACTCCTACGAGCAGTACTTC.